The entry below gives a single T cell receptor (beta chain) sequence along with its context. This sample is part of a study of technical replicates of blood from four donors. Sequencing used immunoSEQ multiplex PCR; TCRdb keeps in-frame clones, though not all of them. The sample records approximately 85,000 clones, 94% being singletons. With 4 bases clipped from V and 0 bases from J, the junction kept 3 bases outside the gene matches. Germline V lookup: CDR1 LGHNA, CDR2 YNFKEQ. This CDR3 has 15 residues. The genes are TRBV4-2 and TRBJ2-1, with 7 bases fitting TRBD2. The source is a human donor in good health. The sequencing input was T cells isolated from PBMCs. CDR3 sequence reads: CASSLRESSYNEQFF. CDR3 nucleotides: TGTGCCAGCAGCCTGCGGGAGTCCTCCTACAATGAGCAGTTCTTC.